The 11 T cell receptor beta chains listed next were all sequenced from one sample in a study of vaccination and CD4 T cells after COVID-19. What these receptors recognize is not known. Described treatment: approximately nine-day PBMC culture with coronavirus spike peptide pools or control peptides (ViraFEST assay). The study sequenced cultured CD4+ T cell DNA using the Oncomine TCR Beta short-read assay. MiXCR was run by TCRdb on the PCR reads, yielding one entry per CDR3 protein. The sample has tens of thousands of distinct CDR3 sequences, about half seen once. The specimen was CD4+ T cells from blood, cultured in vitro. Receptor source: a human donor who had recovered from COVID-19.

This clonotype turned up a few times. V and J are TRBV27 and TRBJ1-2; D is unclear. V lost 6 bases and J lost 8, with 16 bases in between. Germline V lookup: CDR1 MNHEY, CDR2 SMNVEV (reference sequence). The length of the CDR3 is 13 residues. The CDR3 DNA reads TGTGCCAGCAGAGGGCCCAGGAGGGAAGGCTACACCTTC. It is translated as CASRGPRREGYTF.

The chain links TRBV24-1 to TRBJ2-7, with TRBD2 as a possible D gene (6 bases). Germline CDR1 reads KGHDR; CDR2 reads SFDVKD. CDR3 length equals 15 residues. V lost 2 bases and J lost 2, with 12 bases in between. The DNA for the CDR3 is TGTGCCACCAGTGATTCCAGCGGGTCCCCCTACGAGCAGTACTTC. As protein: CATSDSSGSPYEQYF.

The rearrangement joins TRBV7-9 to TRBJ2-6, with D unclear. This CDR3 is built from 16 residues. In germline, CDR1 is SEHNR, CDR2 FQNEAQ (reference sequence). V dropped 0 bases and J dropped 3 bases, with 9 bases sitting between them. CDR3 residues: CASSLATQSGANVLTF. The CDR3, as DNA: TGTGCCAGCAGCTTAGCCACCCAGAGTGGGGCCAACGTCCTGACTTTC. Using reference TRBV7-9 and TRBJ2-6 for the parts outside the CDR3, the full variable domain is DTGVSQNPRHKITKRGQNVTFRCDPISEHNRLYWYRQTLGQGPEFLTYFQNEAQLEKSRLLSDRFSAERPKGSFSTLEIQRTEQGDSAMYLCASSLATQSGANVLTFGAGSRLTVL.

This chain connects TRBV7-8 to TRBJ2-1, with 13 bases identical to TRBD2. This CDR3 contains 17 residues. Germline CDR1 SGHVS, CDR2 FQNEAQ. The V gene end was trimmed by 5 bases and the J gene end by 5 bases; junction bases not matched to a gene: 9. CDR3 coding DNA: TGTGCCAGCAGCCCGAGGACTAGCGGGAGAGCCAACAATGAGCAGTTCTTC. Translated, it gives CASSPRTSGRANNEQFF.

The rearrangement uses TRBV20-1 and TRBJ1-2; 7 bases map to TRBD1. The ends lost 6 bases at V and 5 bases at J; junction bases unmatched: 9. Germline V gene data show CDR1 as DFQATT and CDR2 as SNEGSKA (reference sequence). CDR3 length: 13 residues. The CDR3 nucleotides read TGCAGTGCGAAGGGGGACAGCCGATATGGCTACACCTTC. Translating gives CSAKGDSRYGYTF.

The V call is TRBV5-6, the J call TRBJ2-3, with 7 bases fitting TRBD2. Per the germline V gene, CDR1 is SGHDT and CDR2 is YYEEEE. J gave up 2 bases and V 4 bases, and 7 bases lay outside the gene matches. The CDR3 consists of 15 residues. CDR3 nucleotides: TGTGCCAGCAGCGTAAGCGGGAAGACCACAGATACGCAGTATTTT. Amino acids: CASSVSGKTTDTQYF.

This chain uses TRBV21-1 with TRBJ1-1; the table's D call, TRBD1, was not checked against the DNA. TRBV21-1 is marked as a pseudogene. CDR3 length equals 18 residues. The CDR3 protein is CASSKDGTGAILDTEAFF. The CDR3 nucleotides are TGTGCCAGCAGCAAGGACGGGACAGGGGCGATTTTAGACACTGAAGCTTTCTTT.

This clonotype turned up a few times. The gene calls are TRBV20-1 and TRBJ1-5, with D tentatively TRBD1 (6 bases). The CDR3 is 15 amino acids. Germline CDR1 is DFQATT and CDR2 is SNEGSKA (reference sequence). Trimming stripped 5 bases from V and 5 bases from J, with 19 bases between. CDR3 sequence (DNA): TGCAGTGCTCTTCTGTCTCCAGGGGTGGATCAGCCCCAGCATTTT. It yields the protein CSALLSPGVDQPQHF.

The chain links TRBV29-1 to TRBJ2-1, with 10 bases aligning to TRBD1. With 7 bases clipped from V and 5 bases from J, the junction kept 8 bases outside the gene matches. This CDR3 has 14 residues. In germline, CDR1 is SQVTM, CDR2 ANQGSEA. The CDR3 region has the DNA TGCAGCGCAAATCGACAGGGGGCTAACAATGAGCAGTTCTTC. Protein: CSANRQGANNEQFF.

The V gene is TRBV7-9, the J gene TRBJ1-1; D might be TRBD1 (5 bases). Germline CDR1 is SEHNR and CDR2 is FQNEAQ (reference sequence). V was trimmed by 2 bases and J by 1 base, leaving 11 bases between them. The CDR3 loop spans 15 amino acids. The CDR3 DNA reads as TGTGCCAGCAGCTTAAGGGGCGCGGGGAACACTGAAGCTTTCTTT. Residues: CASSLRGAGNTEAFF.

V is TRBV30 and J is TRBJ1-1; D is unclear. The V gene's germline CDR1 is GTSNPN and CDR2 SVGIG (reference sequence). This CDR3 has 14 amino acids. Trimming stripped 0 bases from V and 3 bases from J, with 11 bases between. The CDR3 region is CAWSVVGSYTEAFF. The CDR3, as DNA: TGTGCCTGGAGTGTGGTCGGCAGCTACACTGAAGCTTTCTTT. The full variable domain, in which reference TRBV30 and TRBJ1-1 provide the parts outside the CDR3, is SQTIHQWPATLVQPVGSPLSLECTVEGTSNPNLYWYRQAAGRGLQLLFYSVGIGQISSEVPQNLSASRPQDRQFILSSKKLLLSDSGFYLCAWSVVGSYTEAFFGQGTRLTVV.